This T cell receptor beta chain was identified during a study of regulatory T cells in long-lasting Graves disease. Study-wide results and caveats: Those with persistent disease had in common more public clonotypes (about 3,000) than new patients (roughly 930). Lower TCR diversity characterized persistent Graves' patients relative to newly diagnosed patients. Patients with persistent disease showed a bias toward TRBV28, TRBJ1-2 and TRBJ2-5.

Researchers made TCR beta libraries by using iRepertoire HTBI primers and running Arm-PCR on CDR3 regions. In the authors' methods: Some 57 TRBV and about 14 TRBJ segments were identified across samples. TCRdb independently ran MiXCR on the multiplex PCR reads; one entry per CDR3 protein. Here the V and J calls rest on TCRdb's processing, not on the authors' analysis. The sample yields about 220,000 distinct CDR3 sequences, around 18% seen once. Trimming cost V 3 bases and J 3 bases, with 12 bases left between them. CDR3 length: 14 amino acids. CDR1 and CDR2 from the germline V gene are MNHEY and SMNVEV (reference sequence). This clonotype was seen many times. The antigen remains unidentified. The time point here: newly diagnosed GD, antithyroid drugs for less than 3 months. The TCR library was made from RNA extracted from PBMCs.

This specimen was peripheral blood mononuclear cells (PBMCs), taken at new diagnosis, from a patient treated with antithyroid drugs. This sequence was found in a female donor with Graves disease. The chain has TRBV27 and TRBJ2-7; tentatively, D is TRBD1 (5 bases). The CDR3 region has the DNA TGTGCCAGCAGTTTGGTGGCAGGGATCTACGAGCAGTACTTC. It encodes CASSLVAGIYEQYF.